These 8 T cell receptor beta chains were all obtained from the same sample, sequenced in a study of T-cell memory formation after mild COVID-19. TCRdb redid the calling of the 5' RACE reads with MiXCR, one entry per CDR3 protein. The sample holds about 410,000 distinct CDR3 sequences, 20% to 30% seen once. The sequenced sample was PBMCs or a T cell subset sorted from them (not recorded which). The receptors originated from an adult woman who had mild COVID-19 (a few samples of this study predate the infection). Cell type and time point are not known.

The rearrangement joins TRBV5-1 to TRBJ2-3; D unresolved. The CDR3 sequence is 13 residues long. CDR1 is SGHRS and CDR2 is YFSETQ in the germline V gene. Trimming pared 4 bases from V and 2 bases from J, leaving 8 bases between. CDR3 in amino acids: CASSNGPTDTQYF. The CDR3 DNA reads as TGCGCCAGCAGCAACGGACCCACAGATACGCAGTATTTT.

J is TRBJ2-5 and V is TRBV30, with D perhaps given as TRBD1 or TRBD2 (5 bases each). The V and J ends lost 2 bases and 4 bases respectively, with 8 bases between them. Per the germline V gene, CDR1 is GTSNPN and CDR2 is SVGIG (reference sequence). The CDR3 extends over 12 amino acids. The CDR3 sequence is CAWSQGVETQYF. CDR3 sequence (DNA): TGTGCCTGGAGTCAGGGAGTAGAGACCCAGTACTTC.

The chain recombines TRBV12-5 with TRBJ2-1, with D tentatively TRBD2 (6 bases). This CDR3 is built from 14 residues. Germline values: CDR1 LGHNT, CDR2 FRNRAP. The V end lost 8 bases, the J end lost 9 bases, and 20 bases lay between the germline ends. The CDR3 sequence: CASSGGGIAVEQFF. CDR3 bases: TGTGCTAGTTCCGGAGGAGGTATAGCGGTTGAGCAGTTCTTC.

V usage is TRBV27 and J usage is TRBJ1-6; D remains unclear. The V gene's germline CDR1 is MNHEY and CDR2 SMNVEV (reference sequence). Trimming took 10 bases from V and 2 from J, leaving 9 bases between them. The CDR3 loop spans 13 amino acids. CDR3 amino acids: CATRGPYNSPLHF. The CDR3 bases are TGTGCCACCAGAGGGCCCTATAATTCACCCCTCCACTTT.

This clonotype was observed a handful of times. V gene TRBV7-9 combines with J gene TRBJ2-6, with TRBD2 matching over 7 bases. The ends lost 11 bases at V and 0 bases at J; junction bases unmatched: 1. This CDR3 contains 13 residues. In germline, CDR1 is SEHNR, CDR2 FQNEAQ (reference sequence). CDR3: CAPGGSGANVLTF. DNA of the CDR3: TGTGCCCCGGGGGGCTCTGGGGCCAACGTCCTGACTTTC.

This clonotype was seen once. V and J are TRBV5-5 and TRBJ1-2, with no clear D. V dropped 5 bases and J dropped 4 bases, with 12 bases sitting between them. The germline V gene encodes CDR1 SGHKS and CDR2 YYEKEE (reference sequence). CDR3 length: 13 residues. CDR3 in amino acids: CASRTQRTYGYTF. In DNA, the CDR3 is TGTGCCAGCAGAACCCAGAGGACCTATGGCTACACCTTC.

The chain employs TRBV10-3 and TRBJ1-3; 9 bases are shared with TRBD1. This CDR3 is built from 15 residues. V lost 8 bases to trimming and J lost 0 bases; unmatched junction nucleotides: 5. Germline lookup yields CDR1 ENHRY and CDR2 SYGVKD. The CDR3 region is CAIRTGQGSGNTIYF. Written as DNA, the CDR3 is TGTGCCATCCGCACGGGACAGGGCTCTGGAAACACCATATATTTT.

J is TRBJ1-2 and V is TRBV5-1, with 11 bases that match TRBD1. This CDR3 is 13 amino acids long. Trimming removed 7 bases from V and 2 bases from J; junction bases left unmatched: 1. Per the germline V gene, CDR1 is SGHRS and CDR2 is YFSETQ. CDR3 in DNA: TGCGCCAGCGGGACAGGGGGGAACTATGGCTACACCTTC. The encoded protein is CASGTGGNYGYTF.